This T cell receptor (beta chain) emerged from a study of T cell responses to AZD1222 COVID-19 vaccine. Study results and caveats: Just 5 to 7 AZD1222 recipients tested seropositive at baseline. Along spike, vaccine-associated CD4 TCRs were found throughout, with dominance at 160-218 and 743-854. A rise in Spike-specific TCR breadth and depth followed two AZD1222 doses.

Profiling relied on immunoSEQ multiplex PCR, and the TCRdb table lists in-frame clones only, not all of them. Of about 150,000 clones listed, more than 85% are singletons. With regard to this clone: Its antigen remains unidentified.

Trimming removed 1 base from V and 3 bases from J, with 10 bases in between. CDR3 length: 14 residues. Germline V gene lookup returns CDR1 LGHDT and CDR2 YNNKEL (reference sequence). This TCR came from an adult who received the AZD1222 COVID-19 vaccine. The chain recombines TRBV3-1 (or the pseudogene TRBV3-2) with TRBJ2-7; D is undetermined. The sample in question was peripheral blood, obtained 28 days after the second AZD1222 dose. Written as DNA, the CDR3 is TGTGCCAGCAGCCAAGTGGAACGGTACTACGAGCAGTACTTC. It yields the protein CASSQVERYYEQYF.